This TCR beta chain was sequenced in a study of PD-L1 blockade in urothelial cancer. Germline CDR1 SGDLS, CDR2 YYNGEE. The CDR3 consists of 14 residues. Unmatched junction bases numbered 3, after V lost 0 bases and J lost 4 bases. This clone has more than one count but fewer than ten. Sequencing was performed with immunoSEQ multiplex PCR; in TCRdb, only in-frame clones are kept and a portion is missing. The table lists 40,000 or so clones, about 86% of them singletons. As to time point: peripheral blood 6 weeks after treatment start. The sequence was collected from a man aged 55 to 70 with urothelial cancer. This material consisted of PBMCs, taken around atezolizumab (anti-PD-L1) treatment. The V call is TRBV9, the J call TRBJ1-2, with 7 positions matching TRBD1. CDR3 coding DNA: TGTGCCAGCAGCGTAGGACAGGGAAGCTATGGCTACACCTTC. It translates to CASSVGQGSYGYTF.